The clone carrying this T cell receptor beta chain has more than one count but fewer than ten. The data derive from a study of cytomegalovirus exposure and HLA in healthy donors. PCR involved 60 Vbeta and 13 Jbeta primers. Data came from immunoSEQ multiplex PCR; TCRdb stores just in-frame clones and leaves some out. There are about 110,000 clones in the sample; 60% to 70% occur only once, and 3.5% to 4% lies in the top ten. The V gene end was trimmed by 5 bases and the J gene end by 3 bases; junction bases not matched to a gene: 8. There are 16 residues in the CDR3. Germline CDR1 and CDR2: LGHNT and FRNRAP.

The material sequenced was PBMCs. V is TRBV12-5 and J is TRBJ1-3, with TRBD1 matching over 9 bases. The TCR originated in a man aged 25-45 years in good health and CMV-seropositive. The CDR3 coding sequence is TGTGCTAGTGGTCCCTGGACAGGGGATAGTGGAAACACCATATATTTT. This sequence encodes CASGPWTGDSGNTIYF.